This T cell receptor beta chain was documented in a study of identical twins. General study findings and limits: Invariant T cells like MAIT and iNKT could partly confound the zero-insertion analyses.

A universal primer site was added by template switching, and unique molecular identifiers were carried by the cDNA. From the 5' RACE reads, TCRdb called clonotypes with MiXCR, one entry per CDR3 protein. Of approximately 690,000 distinct CDR3 sequences in the sample, roughly 6% were seen once. CDR1 and CDR2 (germline): ENHRY, SYGVKD. The CDR3 runs 14 residues. The V and J ends lost 10 bases and 7 bases, in that order; junction bases with no gene match: 11. As concerns this clonotype: As yet, its antigen is unknown.

This receptor was identified in a man in his late teens or twenties in good health. The sample was naive T cells sorted from blood. The gene calls are TRBV10-3 and TRBJ2-1; 9 bases are a match to TRBD2. CDR3 amino acids: CATGGGRASNEQFF. Written as DNA, the CDR3 is TGTGCCACGGGCGGCGGGAGGGCCTCAAATGAGCAGTTCTTC.